The 4 T cell receptor beta chains listed next were all sequenced from one sample in a study of Tregs in tolerant kidney transplant recipients (dated by TCRdb to between 2017 and 2020). Library prep was done by the immunoSEQ multiplex PCR assay. TCRdb carries this immuneACCESS record with in-frame sequences only. Its versions omit some clonotypes, under half of them owing to an unresolved V gene in the studies checked, with the rest unexplained. The sample's own table lists 9,000 to 13,000 clones. The ten biggest clones cover approximately 26% of the sample. Transplants used related donors with nonmyeloablative bone marrow transplantation; mixed chimerism was transient in the human trials. Sequences were derived from CD8+ T cells from blood (PBMCs), sampled 24 months after the transplant. Receptors were obtained from a human patient who received a combined kidney and bone marrow transplant. After a transplant, not all T cells may be the patient's own; some may come from the graft donor.

As to this clone: The read ends 3 residues before the CDR3 terminus; that terminus is restored from the germline J gene. V and J are TRBV12-3 or TRBV12-4 and TRBJ1-2; TRBD1 matches 8 bases. The CDR3 has 14 residues. The V segment lost 5 bases and the J segment 4 bases; nucleotides outside the gene matches: 6. The sequenced part of the CDR3 DNA is TGTGCCAGCAGTCCACAGGGGGAACTCTATGGC. Its protein is CASSPQGELYG. The whole CDR3 region reads CASSPQGELYGYTF.

A note on this clone: Sequencing ends 3 residues short of the CDR3 end; the germline J gene provides the rest. The chain has TRBV6-2 or TRBV6-3 and TRBJ2-2; 11 bases agree with TRBD2. The CDR3 has 17 amino acids. Germline V gives CDR1 MNHEY, CDR2 SVGEGT. J lost 0 bases, V lost 1 base, and 1 base had no gene match. CDR3 in amino acids: CASSYWTSGPNTGELFF. The part of the CDR3 DNA that was read is TGTGCCAGCAGTTACTGGACTAGCGGGCCGAACACCGGGGAG.

With respect to this clone: The sequence runs out 3 residues before the end of the CDR3; the remainder is reconstructed from the germline J gene. The chain links TRBV5-1 to TRBJ2-7; 8 bases fit TRBD2. V dropped 3 bases and J dropped 3; count of bases not matched to a gene: 2. This CDR3 spans 13 amino acids. The germline V gene encodes CDR1 SGHRS and CDR2 YFSETQ. The CDR3 bases that were read are TGCGCCAGCAGCTCCGGGACTAGCTACGAG. Its translation is CASSSGTSYE. The full CDR3 sequence reads CASSSGTSYEQYF.

Judged by frequency, this clone is medium-sized. The CDR3 is CSAPRTGGRNEQFF. CDR3 DNA, as far as it was read: TGCAGTGCTCCCAGGACAGGGGGTAGAAATGAG. The rearrangement links TRBV20-1 to TRBJ2-1, with 10 bases matching TRBD1. The read ends 3 residues shy of where the CDR3 ends; the end is completed using the germline J gene. Losses at the gene ends were 5 bases for V and 7 bases for J; bases not matched to a gene: 8. Per germline, CDR1 DFQATT and CDR2 SNEGSKA (reference sequence). The CDR3 is 14 amino acids.